A single sample gave rise to the 22 T cell receptor beta chains below, sequenced in a study of cytomegalovirus exposure and HLA in healthy donors. The primer mix had 60 Vbeta and 13 Jbeta primers. Sequenced by immunoSEQ multiplex PCR; TCRdb stores in-frame clones only, minus some. Of more than 65,000 clones in the sample, about 70% were seen once. The sequencing input was PBMCs. The receptors stem from a man between 40 and 49 years old in good health and CMV-seronegative.

The chain uses TRBV5-1 and TRBJ2-3, with a weak D call TRBD1 (5 bases). V lost 0 bases and J lost 6, with 11 bases in between. The CDR3 runs to 14 residues. CDR1 and CDR2 (germline): SGHRS, YFSETQ. The CDR3 DNA reads TGCGCCAGCAGCTTGGGGCAGGGCAAGGATACGCAGTATTTT. Translation: CASSLGQGKDTQYF.

CDR3 amino acids: CASSQEGQNYEQYF. The CDR3 DNA follows: TGCGCCAGCAGCCAAGAAGGACAGAACTACGAGCAGTACTTC. The genes are TRBV4-1 and TRBJ2-7, with D possibly being TRBD1 (6 bases). The germline gives CDR1 MGHRA, CDR2 YSYEKL. With 0 bases removed from V and 3 bases from J, the gap between germline ends came to 9 bases. This CDR3 contains 14 residues.

The chain uses TRBV4-3 and TRBJ1-1; the D is unclear. The germline CDR1 and CDR2 sequences are LGHNA and YSLEER. The V end lost 0 bases, the J end lost 2 bases, and 16 bases lay between the germline ends. CDR3 length equals 17 residues. The CDR3 protein is CASSQDRASGGNTEAFF. CDR3 nucleotide sequence: TGCGCCAGCAGCCAAGATCGGGCCTCAGGAGGAAACACTGAAGCTTTCTTT.

The V call is TRBV9, the J call TRBJ1-1; D might be TRBD1 (6 bases). The length of the CDR3 is 13 residues. Looked up from germline, CDR1 is SGDLS and CDR2 is YYNGEE. V lost 0 bases and J lost 7, with 10 bases in between. DNA of the CDR3: TGTGCCAGCAGCGTAGCAGGGGCAGGTGAAGCTTTCTTT. This translates into CASSVAGAGEAFF. Together with reference TRBV9 and TRBJ1-1, the CDR3 gives the full variable domain: DSGVTQTPKHLITATGQRVTLRCSPRSGDLSVYWYQQSLDQGLQFLIQYYNGEERAKGNILERFSAQQFPDLHSELNLSSLELGDSALYFCASSVAGAGEAFFGQGTRLTVV.

This clone came up a few times. The chain carries TRBV4-2 and TRBJ2-7, with TRBD1 as a possible D gene (6 bases). V was clipped by 1 base and J by 2 bases, with 9 bases between them. CDR1 and CDR2 from the germline V gene are LGHNA and YNFKEQ. This CDR3 spans 14 amino acids. DNA for the CDR3: TGTGCCAGCAGCCAAGGGGACACCACCTACGAGCAGTACTTC. As protein: CASSQGDTTYEQYF.

The chain joins TRBV28 to TRBJ1-5; D remains ambiguous. Trimming pared 3 bases from V and 3 bases from J, leaving 12 bases between. Germline V gene lookup returns CDR1 MDHEN and CDR2 SYDVKM. The CDR3 is made up of 15 amino acids. Here the CDR3 DNA reads TGTGCCAGCAGTTTTGGGAGCGGGTTCAATCAGCCCCAGCATTTT. Translating it yields CASSFGSGFNQPQHF.

The chain links TRBV29-1 to TRBJ2-7; maybe TRBD2 (5 bases). The CDR3 has 15 amino acids. V gave up 7 bases and J gave up 4 bases, with 23 bases separating them. Germline values: CDR1 SQVTM, CDR2 ANQGSEA. The CDR3 DNA follows: TGCAGCGCCCTCTCACTCCGGGGTATTTCTTACGAGCAGTACTTC. Protein: CSALSLRGISYEQYF.

J is TRBJ1-3 and V is TRBV7-2; D is undetermined. Per germline, CDR1 SGHTA and CDR2 FQGNSA. The CDR3 is 14 residues long. V lost 4 bases, J lost 1 base, and 8 bases lay in between. CDR3 region: CASSSGLSGNTIYF. The CDR3 nucleotides are TGTGCCAGCAGCTCCGGACTGTCTGGAAACACCATATATTTT.

The chain couples TRBV19 to TRBJ2-1; no definite D call. The CDR3 runs to 13 residues. The V gene lost 6 bases and the J gene lost 0 bases, with 6 bases spanning the gap. Germline V gene data show CDR1 as LNHDA and CDR2 as SQIVND (reference sequence). In DNA, the CDR3 is TGTGCCAGTAGGCAGGACTCCTACAATGAGCAGTTCTTC. This gives the protein CASRQDSYNEQFF.

The chain links TRBV6-1 to TRBJ2-3; no clear D gene. The V and J ends lost 2 bases and 2 bases respectively, with 14 bases between them. The CDR3 loop spans 16 amino acids. The germline V gene encodes CDR1 MNHNS and CDR2 SASEGT. The CDR3 coding sequence is TGTGCCAGCAGTGAACGGGTCTCGGCAGCCACAGATACGCAGTATTTT. Translated: CASSERVSAATDTQYF.

The rearrangement uses TRBV5-1 and TRBJ1-1, with a possible D match to TRBD1 (5 bases). The germline V gene encodes CDR1 SGHRS and CDR2 YFSETQ. V lost 2 bases to trimming and J lost 1 base, with 9 bases between them. The CDR3 covers 14 residues. The CDR3 sequence: CASSLGQSNTEAFF. The CDR3, as DNA: TGCGCCAGCAGCTTAGGACAATCGAACACTGAAGCTTTCTTT.

This clone was recorded a few times. The chain combines TRBV4-1 with TRBJ2-5; perhaps TRBD2 as D (6 bases). Between the trimmed V and J ends, which lost 0 bases and 1 base, there was a span of 9 bases. Germline lookup yields CDR1 MGHRA and CDR2 YSYEKL. This CDR3 has 15 residues. CDR3 DNA: TGCGCCAGCAGCCAAGAGCGGGGCACCCAAGAGACCCAGTACTTC. The encoded protein is CASSQERGTQETQYF.

The chain employs TRBV7-9 and TRBJ2-7; 10 nucleotides match TRBD2. The CDR3 length is 15 residues. The germline CDR1 and CDR2 sequences are SEHNR and FQNEAQ (reference sequence). V lost 5 bases to trimming and J lost 7 bases; unmatched junction nucleotides: 11. The CDR3 DNA sequence: TGTGCCAGCAGCCTTCGGAGCGGGGGGGCCGGAGAGCAGTACTTC. As protein: CASSLRSGGAGEQYF.

This clone was recorded once. CDR3 sequence (DNA): TGTGCCAGCAGCGACGCGGGGGGGCCGTTGGAGACCCAGTACTTC. This codes for CASSDAGGPLETQYF. The chain links TRBV7-9 to TRBJ2-5; 9 positions match TRBD2. V shed 5 bases, J shed 5 bases, and the junction held 9 bases outside the gene matches. CDR1 is SEHNR, CDR2 FQNEAQ, per germline (reference sequence). This CDR3 is built from 15 residues.

J is TRBJ1-1 and V is TRBV7-9, with TRBD1 matching over 7 bases. CDR1 and CDR2 (germline): SEHNR, FQNEAQ (reference sequence). Trimming at V came to 5 bases and at J to 3 bases, leaving 6 bases not matched to a gene. The CDR3 sequence is 14 residues long. CDR3 sequence (DNA): TGTGCCAGCAGCATCAGGGGGGCTTACACTGAAGCTTTCTTT. Amino acids: CASSIRGAYTEAFF.

The rearrangement joins TRBV7-6 to TRBJ2-7; possibly TRBD2 for D (7 bases). This CDR3 spans 16 amino acids. Germline V gene sequence: CDR1 SGHVS, CDR2 FNYEAQ. V dropped 1 base and J dropped 2 bases, with 15 bases sitting between them. CDR3 sequence: CASSLGGRGFAYEQYF. CDR3 bases: TGTGCCAGCAGCTTAGGGGGGCGGGGGTTCGCCTACGAGCAGTACTTC.

This sequence joins TRBV9 and TRBJ1-4, with TRBD1 matching 7 bases. Germline V lookup: CDR1 SGDLS, CDR2 YYNGEE. V lost 4 bases to trimming and J lost 7 bases; unmatched junction nucleotides: 13. This CDR3 is built from 16 residues. As DNA, the CDR3 is TGTGCCAGCAGCTCACGTCCCGGGACAGAGATTGAAAAACTGTTTTTT. Translation: CASSSRPGTEIEKLFF.

This clone was seen only once. V and J are TRBV4-3 and TRBJ1-5; D unclear. Germline CDR1 is LGHNA and CDR2 is YSLEER. Trimming left V 2 bases short and J 4 bases short, with 12 bases between. The CDR3 runs 15 residues. The CDR3 loop reads CASSQSAGSNQPQHF. The CDR3 DNA reads as TGCGCCAGCAGCCAATCAGCCGGGTCAAATCAGCCCCAGCATTTT.

The chain combines TRBV27 with TRBJ2-1; D not resolved. This CDR3 is 13 amino acids long. Between the trimmed V and J ends, which lost 1 base and 7 bases, there was a span of 8 bases. The germline V gene has CDR1 MNHEY and CDR2 SMNVEV (reference sequence). CDR3 sequence reads: CASSLLVSNEQFF. Written as DNA, the CDR3 is TGTGCCAGCAGTTTATTAGTATCGAATGAGCAGTTCTTC.

This clone came up a few times. Other DNA variants within this sample encode the same CDR3. The gene calls are TRBV6-4 and TRBJ2-1, with 11 positions matching TRBD2. Unmatched junction bases numbered 1, after V lost 0 bases and J lost 6 bases. Germline-derived CDR1 and CDR2 are MRHNA and SNTAGT. The CDR3 is 15 amino acids. CDR3 sequence reads: CASSDSSGGANEQFF. In nucleotides, the CDR3 is TGTGCCAGCAGTGACTCTAGCGGGGGGGCCAATGAGCAGTTCTTC.

This chain links TRBV2 with TRBJ2-5; 8 bases fit TRBD1. The J call could be wrong; TRBJ2-7 is a better fit for the DNA end. The CDR3 runs to 13 residues. CDR1 and CDR2 from the germline V gene are SNHLY and FYNNEI. The CDR3 DNA follows: TGTGCCACCGACAGACAGGGGAGCTACGAGCAGTACTTC. Translating it yields CATDRQGSYEQYF.

The chain recombines TRBV4-3 with TRBJ1-3; D uncertain. Per the germline V gene, CDR1 is LGHNA and CDR2 is YSLEER. Trimming removed 0 bases at V and 2 bases at J, with 8 bases between. The CDR3 has 15 residues. The CDR3 DNA follows: TGCGCCAGCAGCCAAGAAAGTAGCCCTGGAAACACCATATATTTT. Its protein product is CASSQESSPGNTIYF.